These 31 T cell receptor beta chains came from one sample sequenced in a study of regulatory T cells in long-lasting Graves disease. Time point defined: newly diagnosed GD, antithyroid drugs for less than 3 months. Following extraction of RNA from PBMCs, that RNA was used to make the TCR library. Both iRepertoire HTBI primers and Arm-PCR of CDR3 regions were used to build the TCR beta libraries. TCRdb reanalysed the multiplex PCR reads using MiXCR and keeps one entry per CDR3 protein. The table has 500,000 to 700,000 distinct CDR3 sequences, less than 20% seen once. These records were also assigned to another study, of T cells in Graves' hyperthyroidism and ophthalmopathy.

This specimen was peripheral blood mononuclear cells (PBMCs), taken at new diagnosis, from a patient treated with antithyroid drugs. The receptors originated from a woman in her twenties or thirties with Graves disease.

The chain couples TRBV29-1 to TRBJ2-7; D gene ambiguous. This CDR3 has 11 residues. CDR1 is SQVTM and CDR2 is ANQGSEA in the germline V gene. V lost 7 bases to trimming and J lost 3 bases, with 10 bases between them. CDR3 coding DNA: TGCAGCGCTGTATCCCGCTACGAGCAGTACTTC. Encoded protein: CSAVSRYEQYF.

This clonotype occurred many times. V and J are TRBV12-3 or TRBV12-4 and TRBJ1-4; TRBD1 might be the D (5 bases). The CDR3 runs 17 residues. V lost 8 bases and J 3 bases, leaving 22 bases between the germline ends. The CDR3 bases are TGTGCCAGCCGGAACACGGGGAGGGGCAGGTCTAATGAAAAACTGTTTTTT. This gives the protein CASRNTGRGRSNEKLFF.

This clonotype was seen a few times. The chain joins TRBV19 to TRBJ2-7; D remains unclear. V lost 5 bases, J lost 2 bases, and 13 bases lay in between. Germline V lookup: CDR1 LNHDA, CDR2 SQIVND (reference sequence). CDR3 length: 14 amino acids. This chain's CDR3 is CASSSLRGTYEQYF. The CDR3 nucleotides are TGTGCCAGTAGTTCCCTCCGTGGAACCTACGAGCAGTACTTC. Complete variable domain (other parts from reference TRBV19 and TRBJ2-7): DGGITQSPKYLFRKEGQNVTLSCEQNLNHDAMYWYRQDPGQGLRLIYYSQIVNDFQKGDIAEGYSVSREKKESFPLTVTSAQKNPTAFYLCASSSLRGTYEQYFGPGTRLTVT.

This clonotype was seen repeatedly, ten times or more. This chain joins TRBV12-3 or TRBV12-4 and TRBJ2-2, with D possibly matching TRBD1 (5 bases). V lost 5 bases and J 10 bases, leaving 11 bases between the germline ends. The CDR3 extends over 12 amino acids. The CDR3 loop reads CASSLDILELFF. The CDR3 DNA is TGTGCCAGCAGTCTGGACATACTGGAGCTGTTTTTT.

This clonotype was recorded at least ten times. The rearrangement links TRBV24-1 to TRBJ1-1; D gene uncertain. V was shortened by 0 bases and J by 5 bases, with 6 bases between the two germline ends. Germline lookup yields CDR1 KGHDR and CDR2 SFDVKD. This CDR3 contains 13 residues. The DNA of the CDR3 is TGTGCCACCAGTGATTTGGGAGGTACTGAAGCTTTCTTT. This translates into CATSDLGGTEAFF.

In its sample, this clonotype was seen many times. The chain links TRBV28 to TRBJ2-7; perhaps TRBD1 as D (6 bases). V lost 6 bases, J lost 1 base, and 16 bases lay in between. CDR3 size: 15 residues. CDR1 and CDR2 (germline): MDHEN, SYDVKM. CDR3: CASSPFIGGSYEQYF. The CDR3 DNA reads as TGTGCCAGCAGCCCCTTTATAGGGGGTTCCTACGAGCAGTACTTC.

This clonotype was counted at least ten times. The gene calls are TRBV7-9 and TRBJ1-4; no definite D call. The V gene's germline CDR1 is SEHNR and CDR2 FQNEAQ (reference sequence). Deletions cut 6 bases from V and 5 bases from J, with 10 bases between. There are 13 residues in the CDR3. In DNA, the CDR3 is TGTGCCAGCAGGGACGGCGAAAATGAAAAACTGTTTTTT. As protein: CASRDGENEKLFF.

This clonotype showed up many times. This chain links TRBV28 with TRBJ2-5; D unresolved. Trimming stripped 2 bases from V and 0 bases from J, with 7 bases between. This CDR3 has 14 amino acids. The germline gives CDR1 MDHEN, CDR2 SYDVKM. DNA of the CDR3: TGTGCCAGCAGTTTAACGCTTAACCAAGAGACCCAGTACTTC. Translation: CASSLTLNQETQYF.

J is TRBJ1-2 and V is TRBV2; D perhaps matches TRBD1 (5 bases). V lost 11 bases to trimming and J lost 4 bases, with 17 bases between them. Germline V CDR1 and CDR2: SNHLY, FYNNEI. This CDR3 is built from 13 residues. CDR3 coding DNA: TGTGCCTGCTGGGACGGGGAGTCCTATGGCTACACCTTC. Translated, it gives CACWDGESYGYTF.

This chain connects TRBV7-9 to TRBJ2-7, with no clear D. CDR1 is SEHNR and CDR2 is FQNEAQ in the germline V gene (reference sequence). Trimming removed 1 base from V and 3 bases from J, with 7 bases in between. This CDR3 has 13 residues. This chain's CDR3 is CASSLGNFYEQYF. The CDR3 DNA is TGTGCCAGCAGCTTAGGTAACTTCTACGAGCAGTACTTC. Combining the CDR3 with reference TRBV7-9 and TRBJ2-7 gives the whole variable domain DTGVSQNPRHKITKRGQNVTFRCDPISEHNRLYWYRQTLGQGPEFLTYFQNEAQLEKSRLLSDRFSAERPKGSFSTLEIQRTEQGDSAMYLCASSLGNFYEQYFGPGTRLTVT.

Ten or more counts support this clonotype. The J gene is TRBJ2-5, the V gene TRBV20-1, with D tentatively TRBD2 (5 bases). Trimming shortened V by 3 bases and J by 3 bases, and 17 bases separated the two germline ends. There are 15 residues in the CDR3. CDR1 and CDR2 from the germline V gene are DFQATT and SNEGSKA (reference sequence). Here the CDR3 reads CSARALGRSEETQYF. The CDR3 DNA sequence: TGCAGTGCTAGGGCTTTGGGGAGATCGGAAGAGACCCAGTACTTC.

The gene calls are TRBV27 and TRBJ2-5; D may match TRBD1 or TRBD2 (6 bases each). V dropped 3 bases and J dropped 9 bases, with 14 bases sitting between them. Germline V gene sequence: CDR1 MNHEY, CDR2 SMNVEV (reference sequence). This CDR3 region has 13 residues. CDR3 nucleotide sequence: TGTGCCAGCAGTTTGTCGGGGGCGCGGTCCCAGTACTTC. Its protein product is CASSLSGARSQYF.

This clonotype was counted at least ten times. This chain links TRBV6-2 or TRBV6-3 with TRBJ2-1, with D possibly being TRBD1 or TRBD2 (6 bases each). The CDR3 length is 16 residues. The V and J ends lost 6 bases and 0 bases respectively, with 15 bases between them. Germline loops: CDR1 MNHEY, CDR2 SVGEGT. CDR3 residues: CASSPWGASSYNEQFF. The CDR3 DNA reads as TGTGCCAGCAGCCCGTGGGGGGCCAGCTCCTACAATGAGCAGTTCTTC.

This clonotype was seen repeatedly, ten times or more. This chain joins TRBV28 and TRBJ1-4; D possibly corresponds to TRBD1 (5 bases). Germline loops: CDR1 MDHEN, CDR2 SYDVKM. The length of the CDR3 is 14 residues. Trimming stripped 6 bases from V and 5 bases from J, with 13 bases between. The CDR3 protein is CASSTGTENEKLFF. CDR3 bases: TGTGCCAGCAGCACCGGGACTGAGAATGAAAAACTGTTTTTT.

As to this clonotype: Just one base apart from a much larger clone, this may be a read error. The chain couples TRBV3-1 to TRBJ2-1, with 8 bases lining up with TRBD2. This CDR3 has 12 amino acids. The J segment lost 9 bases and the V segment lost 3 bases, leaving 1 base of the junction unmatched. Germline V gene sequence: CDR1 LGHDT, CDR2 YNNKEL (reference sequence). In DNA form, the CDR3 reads TGTGCCAGCAGCCATGCGGGAGGTGAGCAGTTCTTC. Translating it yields CASSHAGGEQFF.

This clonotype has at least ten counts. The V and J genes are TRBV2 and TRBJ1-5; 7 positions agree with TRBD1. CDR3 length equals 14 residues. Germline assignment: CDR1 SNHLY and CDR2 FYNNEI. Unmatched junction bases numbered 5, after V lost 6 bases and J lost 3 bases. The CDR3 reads CASRVGQANQPQHF. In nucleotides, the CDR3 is TGTGCCAGCAGGGTAGGACAGGCCAATCAGCCCCAGCATTTT.

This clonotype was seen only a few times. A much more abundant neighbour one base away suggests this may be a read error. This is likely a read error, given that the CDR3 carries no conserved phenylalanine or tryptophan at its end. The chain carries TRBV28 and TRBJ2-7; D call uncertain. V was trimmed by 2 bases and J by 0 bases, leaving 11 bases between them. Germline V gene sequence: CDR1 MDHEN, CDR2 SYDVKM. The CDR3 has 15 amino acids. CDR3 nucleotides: TGTGCCAGCAGTTTAATCCATCTGATCTCCTACGAGCAGTACTCC. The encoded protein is CASSLIHLISYEQYS.

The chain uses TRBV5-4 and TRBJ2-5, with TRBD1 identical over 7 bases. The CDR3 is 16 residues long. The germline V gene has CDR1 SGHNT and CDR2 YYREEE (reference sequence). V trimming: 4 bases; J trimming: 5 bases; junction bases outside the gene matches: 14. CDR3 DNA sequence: TGTGCCAGCAGCCGCAGACAGGGTTTGGGGTGGGAGACCCAGTACTTC. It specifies CASSRRQGLGWETQYF.

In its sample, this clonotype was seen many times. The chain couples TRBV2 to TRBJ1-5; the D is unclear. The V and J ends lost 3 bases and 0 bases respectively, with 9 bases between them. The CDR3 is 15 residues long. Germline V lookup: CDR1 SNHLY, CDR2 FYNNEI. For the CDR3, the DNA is TGTGCCAGCAGTGATTTAGCGGCTAGCAATCAGCCCCAGCATTTT. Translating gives CASSDLAASNQPQHF.

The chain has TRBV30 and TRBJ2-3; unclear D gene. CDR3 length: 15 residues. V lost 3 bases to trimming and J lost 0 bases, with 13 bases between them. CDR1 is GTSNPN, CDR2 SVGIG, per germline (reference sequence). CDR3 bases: TGTGCCTGGAGGGGCGGAAGAACTAGCACAGATACGCAGTATTTT. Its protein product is CAWRGGRTSTDTQYF.

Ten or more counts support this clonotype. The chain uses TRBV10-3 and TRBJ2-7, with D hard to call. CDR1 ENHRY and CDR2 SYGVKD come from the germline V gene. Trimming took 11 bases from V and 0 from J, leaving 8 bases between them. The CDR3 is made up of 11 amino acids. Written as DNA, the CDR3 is TGTGCCGTCCGAGACTCCTACGAGCAGTACTTC. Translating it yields CAVRDSYEQYF.

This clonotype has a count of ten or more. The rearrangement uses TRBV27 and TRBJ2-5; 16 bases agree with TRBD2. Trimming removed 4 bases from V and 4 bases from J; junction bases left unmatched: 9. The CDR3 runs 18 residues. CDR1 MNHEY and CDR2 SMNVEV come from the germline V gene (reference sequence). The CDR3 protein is CASSYAGLAGGGAETQYF. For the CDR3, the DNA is TGTGCCAGCAGTTACGCGGGACTAGCGGGAGGGGGGGCAGAGACCCAGTACTTC.

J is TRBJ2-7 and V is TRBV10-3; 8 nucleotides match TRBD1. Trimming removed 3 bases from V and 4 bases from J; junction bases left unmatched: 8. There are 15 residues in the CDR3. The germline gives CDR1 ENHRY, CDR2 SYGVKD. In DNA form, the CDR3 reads TGTGCCATCAGTGACCTTGGACAGGGCTTGTACGAGCAGTACTTC. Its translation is CAISDLGQGLYEQYF.

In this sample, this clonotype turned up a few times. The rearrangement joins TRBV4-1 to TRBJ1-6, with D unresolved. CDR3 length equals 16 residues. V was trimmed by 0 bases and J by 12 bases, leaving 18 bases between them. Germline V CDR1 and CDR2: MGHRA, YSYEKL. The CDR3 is CASSQEQAVGLVPLHF. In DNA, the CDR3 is TGCGCCAGCAGCCAAGAGCAGGCCGTGGGTTTGGTACCCCTCCACTTT.

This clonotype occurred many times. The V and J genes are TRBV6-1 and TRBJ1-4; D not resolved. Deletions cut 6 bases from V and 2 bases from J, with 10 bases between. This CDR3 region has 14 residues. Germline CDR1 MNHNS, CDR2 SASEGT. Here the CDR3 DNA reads TGTGCCAGCAGGGCGATGGGGACTAATGAAAAACTGTTTTTT. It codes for CASRAMGTNEKLFF.

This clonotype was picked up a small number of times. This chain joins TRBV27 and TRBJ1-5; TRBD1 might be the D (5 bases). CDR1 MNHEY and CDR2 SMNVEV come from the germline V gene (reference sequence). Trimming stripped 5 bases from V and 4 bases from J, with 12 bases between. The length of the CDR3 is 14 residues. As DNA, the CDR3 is TGTGCCAGCAGTCGAGGGGCAGTTAATCAGCCCCAGCATTTT. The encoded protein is CASSRGAVNQPQHF.

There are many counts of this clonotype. CDR3 DNA sequence: TGTGCCAGCAGTCAGCAGGGAGAGACCCAGTACTTC. As protein: CASSQQGETQYF. This sequence joins TRBV12-3 or TRBV12-4 and TRBJ2-5; tentatively, D is TRBD1 (5 bases). V was shortened by 5 bases and J by 4 bases, with 8 bases between the two germline ends. The CDR3 has 12 amino acids.

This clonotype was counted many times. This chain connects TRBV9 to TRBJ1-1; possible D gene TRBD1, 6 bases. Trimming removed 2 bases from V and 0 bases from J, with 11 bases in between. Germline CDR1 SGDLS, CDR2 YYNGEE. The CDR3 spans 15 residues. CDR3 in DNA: TGTGCCAGCAGCGTTCAGGGGCGTATGAACACTGAAGCTTTCTTT. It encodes CASSVQGRMNTEAFF.

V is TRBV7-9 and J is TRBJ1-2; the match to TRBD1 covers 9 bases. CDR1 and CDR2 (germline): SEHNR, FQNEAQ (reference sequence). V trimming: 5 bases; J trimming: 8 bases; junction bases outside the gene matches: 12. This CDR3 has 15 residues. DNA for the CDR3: TGTGCCAGCAGCCTGATAGGGACAGGGAATTCGGGCTACACCTTC. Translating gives CASSLIGTGNSGYTF.

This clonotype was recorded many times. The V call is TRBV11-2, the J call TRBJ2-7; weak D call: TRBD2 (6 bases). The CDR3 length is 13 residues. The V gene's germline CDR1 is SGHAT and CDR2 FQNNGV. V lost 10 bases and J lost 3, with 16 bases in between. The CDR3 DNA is TGTGCCACCTCCCGGGAGTCCGGCTACGAGCAGTACTTC. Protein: CATSRESGYEQYF.

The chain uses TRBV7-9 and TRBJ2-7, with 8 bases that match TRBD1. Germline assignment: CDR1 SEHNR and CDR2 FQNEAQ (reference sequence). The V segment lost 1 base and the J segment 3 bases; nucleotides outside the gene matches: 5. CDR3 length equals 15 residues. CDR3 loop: CASSLGPGGIYEQYF. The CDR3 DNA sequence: TGTGCCAGCAGCTTAGGTCCAGGGGGCATCTACGAGCAGTACTTC.